Presented here are 6 T cell receptor beta chains from one specimen sequenced in a study of shared clonotypes between healthy human individuals. Sequencing was performed with immunoSEQ multiplex PCR; in TCRdb, only in-frame clones are kept and a portion is missing. The sample shows 1 million to 1.2 million clones, approximately 75% of them seen only once. Sequencing was performed on memory CD4+ T cells from PBMCs. Stated subset: CD45RA-negative fraction. All receptors come from a man between 18 and 29 years old in good health. Some clones in this sample may be carry-over from other donors' samples.

Details on this clone: The sample has other DNA sequences that encode this CDR3 too. The chain uses TRBV4-2 and TRBJ2-2, with TRBD2 identical over 7 bases. This CDR3 has 15 amino acids. Germline V lookup: CDR1 LGHNA, CDR2 YNFKEQ. Trimming took 3 bases from V and 2 from J; bases not matched to a gene: 3. The CDR3 sequence is CASSQSGVNTGELFF. CDR3 DNA sequence: TGTGCCAGCAGCCAGAGCGGGGTCAACACCGGGGAGCTGTTTTTT.

The chain is built from TRBV28 and TRBJ2-6; D is unresolved. Trimming cost V 3 bases and J 0 bases, with 12 bases left between them. CDR1 and CDR2 from the germline V gene are MDHEN and SYDVKM. This CDR3 has 17 residues. The DNA of the CDR3 is TGTGCCAGCAGTTTTGGCGGACCCAGCTCTGGGGCCAACGTCCTGACTTTC. Its protein is CASSFGGPSSGANVLTF.

In this sample, this clone turned up a few times. Other DNA variants within this sample encode the same CDR3. The genes are TRBV19 and TRBJ2-2; D not resolved. This CDR3 is built from 14 residues. V lost 3 bases and J 2 bases, leaving 7 bases between the germline ends. Germline V gene lookup returns CDR1 LNHDA and CDR2 SQIVND (reference sequence). CDR3 sequence: CASSISGNTGELFF. The CDR3 DNA reads as TGTGCCAGTAGTATTTCCGGTAACACCGGGGAGCTGTTTTTT.

The chain couples TRBV7-9 to TRBJ1-2; D might be TRBD1 (6 bases). V was pared by 6 bases and J by 4 bases, with 18 bases between. This CDR3 region has 15 residues. Per the germline V gene, CDR1 is SEHNR and CDR2 is FQNEAQ (reference sequence). The CDR3 sequence is CASRPGAGDVYGYTF. The DNA of the CDR3 is TGTGCCAGCAGACCAGGGGCAGGGGACGTCTATGGCTACACCTTC.

The V gene is TRBV5-4, the J gene TRBJ2-3; 7 bases are shared with TRBD2. V lost 0 bases and J lost 4; bases outside the gene matches: 2. The CDR3 has 14 residues. Per the germline V gene, CDR1 is SGHNT and CDR2 is YYREEE (reference sequence). CDR3 nucleotides: TGTGCCAGCAGCTTGGTGGGAGGGGCAGATACGCAGTATTTT. The encoded protein is CASSLVGGADTQYF.

This clone has just a few counts. The J gene is TRBJ1-3, the V gene TRBV23-1; D is unclear. TRBV23-1 belongs to the ORF category, with a function that is uncertain. V was clipped by 7 bases and J by 1 base, with 17 bases between them. The CDR3 is 16 amino acids. Here the CDR3 reads CASNFPHQASGNTIYF. CDR3 nucleotides: TGCGCCAGCAATTTTCCCCACCAGGCTTCTGGAAACACCATATATTTT.